Below are 8 T cell receptor beta chains sequenced from a single sample in a study of blood T cell repertoires in COVID-19. The protocol was immunoSEQ multiplex PCR, while the TCRdb copy is restricted to in-frame clones and leaves out a portion. The sample has under 150,000 clones, approximately 87% seen once. Source material: peripheral blood. The source is a man in his 70s with active COVID-19.

The chain couples TRBV3-1 (or the pseudogene TRBV3-2) to TRBJ2-3; 8 positions agree with TRBD2. The CDR3 length is 16 residues. Per the germline V gene, CDR1 is LGHDT and CDR2 is YNNKEL (reference sequence). V trimming: 0 bases; J trimming: 5 bases; junction bases outside the gene matches: 7. CDR3 sequence (DNA): TGTGCCAGCAGCCAAGAATCTCGGGAGGGGGTAGATACGCAGTATTTT. This gives the protein CASSQESREGVDTQYF.

This chain's CDR3 is CASSPNRAPRYEQYF. The CDR3 coding sequence is TGTGCCAGCAGTCCGAACAGGGCCCCCCGCTACGAGCAGTACTTC. V gene TRBV28 combines with J gene TRBJ2-7; tentatively, D is TRBD1 (6 bases). Trimming removed 5 bases at V and 3 bases at J, with 17 bases between. Germline-derived CDR1 and CDR2 are MDHEN and SYDVKM. The CDR3 is 15 residues long.

The rearrangement joins TRBV30 to TRBJ1-1; D is uncertain. Per germline, CDR1 GTSNPN and CDR2 SVGIG (reference sequence). This CDR3 has 11 amino acids. With 5 bases removed from V and 6 bases from J, the gap between germline ends came to 10 bases. Written as DNA, the CDR3 is TGTGCCTGGCTTACCGGGGCTGAAGCTTTCTTT. The encoded protein is CAWLTGAEAFF.

This clone was seen only once. The chain combines TRBV5-1 with TRBJ2-7; TRBD2 aligns across 7 bases. CDR3 length equals 12 residues. V shed 5 bases, J shed 4 bases, and the junction held 3 bases outside the gene matches. Germline V gene lookup returns CDR1 SGHRS and CDR2 YFSETQ. CDR3 amino acids: CASRGEGYEQYF. The DNA for the CDR3 is TGCGCCAGCAGAGGGGAGGGTTACGAGCAGTACTTC. Looking up the rest from reference TRBV5-1 and TRBJ2-7 gives the full variable domain: KAGVTQTPRYLIKTRGQQVTLSCSPISGHRSVSWYQQTPGQGLQFLFEYFSETQRNKGNFPGRFSGRQFSNSRSEMNVSTLELGDSALYLCASRGEGYEQYFGPGTRLTVT.

This clone was picked up a small number of times. The chain couples TRBV7-2 to TRBJ1-4, with D perhaps matching TRBD1 (6 bases). The CDR3 extends over 14 amino acids. The V end lost 8 bases, the J end lost 2 bases, and 12 bases lay between the germline ends. Germline V gives CDR1 SGHTA, CDR2 FQGNSA. CDR3 DNA sequence: TGTGCCAGCTCGCCTGGGGGCACTAATGAAAAACTGTTTTTT. It codes for CASSPGGTNEKLFF.

V usage is TRBV27 and J usage is TRBJ1-1; D gene unclear. The CDR3 extends over 13 amino acids. Germline assignment: CDR1 MNHEY and CDR2 SMNVEV (reference sequence). Trimming took 4 bases from V and 8 from J, leaving 14 bases between them. This CDR3 is CASSSELIGEAFF. The DNA for the CDR3 is TGTGCCAGCAGTTCCGAACTAATCGGGGAAGCTTTCTTT.

The CDR3, as DNA: TGCAGTGCTAGTCGCGGGGTCTCCTACGAGCAGTACTTC. Translated, it gives CSASRGVSYEQYF. This rearrangement joins TRBV20-1 to TRBJ2-7; weak D call: TRBD2 (6 bases). CDR1 DFQATT and CDR2 SNEGSKA come from the germline V gene (reference sequence). V lost 3 bases and J lost 0, with 9 bases in between. This CDR3 spans 13 amino acids.

The chain joins TRBV29-1 to TRBJ1-1; TRBD1 aligns across 9 bases. The CDR3 loop spans 10 amino acids. After removal of 4 bases from V and 10 bases from J, the junction contained 1 base not matched to a gene. CDR1 and CDR2 (germline): SQVTM, ANQGSEA. CDR3 loop: CSVVTGGAFF. The CDR3 DNA is TGCAGCGTTGTGACAGGGGGAGCTTTCTTT.